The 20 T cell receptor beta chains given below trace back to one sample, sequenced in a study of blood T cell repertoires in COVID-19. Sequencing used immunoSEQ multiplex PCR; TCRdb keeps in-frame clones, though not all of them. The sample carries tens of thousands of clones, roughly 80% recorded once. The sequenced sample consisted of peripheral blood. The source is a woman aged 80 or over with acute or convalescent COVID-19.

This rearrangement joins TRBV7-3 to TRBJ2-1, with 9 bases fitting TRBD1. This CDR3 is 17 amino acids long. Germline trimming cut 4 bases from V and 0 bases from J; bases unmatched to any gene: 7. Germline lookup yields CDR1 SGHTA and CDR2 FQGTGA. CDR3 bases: TGTGCCAGCAGCTCGGGACAGGGCCAAAGCTCCTACAATGAGCAGTTCTTC. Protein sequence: CASSSGQGQSSYNEQFF.

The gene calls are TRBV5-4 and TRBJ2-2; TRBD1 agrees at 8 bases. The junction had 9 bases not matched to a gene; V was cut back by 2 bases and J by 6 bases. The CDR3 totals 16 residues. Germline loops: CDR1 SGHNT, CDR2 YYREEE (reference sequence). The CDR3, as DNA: TGTGCCAGCAGCTTTTCAGGGGGCGTAGGCCCCGGGGAGCTGTTTTTT. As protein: CASSFSGGVGPGELFF.

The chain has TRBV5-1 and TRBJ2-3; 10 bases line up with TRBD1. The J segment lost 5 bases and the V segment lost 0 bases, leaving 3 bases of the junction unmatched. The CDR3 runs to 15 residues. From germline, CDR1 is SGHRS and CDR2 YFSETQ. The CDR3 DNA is TGCGCCAGCAGCTTGGACGGGACAGGGGTAGATACGCAGTATTTT. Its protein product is CASSLDGTGVDTQYF.

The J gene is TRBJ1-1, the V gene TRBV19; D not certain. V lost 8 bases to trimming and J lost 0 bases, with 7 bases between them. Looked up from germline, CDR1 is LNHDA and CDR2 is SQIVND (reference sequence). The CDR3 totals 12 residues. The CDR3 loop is CASYNMNTEAFF. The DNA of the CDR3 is TGTGCCAGTTATAATATGAACACTGAAGCTTTCTTT.

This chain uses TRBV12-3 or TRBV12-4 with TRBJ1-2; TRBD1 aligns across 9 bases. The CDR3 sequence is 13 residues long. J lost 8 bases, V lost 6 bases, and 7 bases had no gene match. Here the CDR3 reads CASSQQGARGYTF. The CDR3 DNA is TGTGCCAGCAGCCAACAGGGGGCGCGGGGCTACACCTTC.

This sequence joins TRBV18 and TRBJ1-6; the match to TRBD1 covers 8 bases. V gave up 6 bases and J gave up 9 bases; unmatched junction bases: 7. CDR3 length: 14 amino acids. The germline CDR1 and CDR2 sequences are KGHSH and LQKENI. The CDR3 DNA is TGTGCCAGCTCTCTCGACAGGGGAAGTTCACCCCTCCACTTT. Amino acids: CASSLDRGSSPLHF.

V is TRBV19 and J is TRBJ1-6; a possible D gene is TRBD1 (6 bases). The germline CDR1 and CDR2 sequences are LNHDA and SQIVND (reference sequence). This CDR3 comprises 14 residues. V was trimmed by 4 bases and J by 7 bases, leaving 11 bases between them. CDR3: CASSNRESNSPLHF. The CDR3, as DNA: TGTGCCAGTAGTAACAGGGAGTCCAATTCACCCCTCCACTTT. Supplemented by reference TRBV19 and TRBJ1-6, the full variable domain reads DGGITQSPKYLFRKEGQNVTLSCEQNLNHDAMYWYRQDPGQGLRLIYYSQIVNDFQKGDIAEGYSVSREKKESFPLTVTSAQKNPTAFYLCASSNRESNSPLHFGNGTRLTVT.

For the CDR3, the DNA is TGTGCCACCACCGGACAGTTAACACTGAACACTGAAGCTTTCTTT. It specifies CATTGQLTLNTEAFF. V usage is TRBV2 and J usage is TRBJ1-1; tentative D call: TRBD1 (6 bases). This CDR3 spans 15 amino acids. V lost 10 bases and J lost 0, with 18 bases in between. The germline V gene encodes CDR1 SNHLY and CDR2 FYNNEI.

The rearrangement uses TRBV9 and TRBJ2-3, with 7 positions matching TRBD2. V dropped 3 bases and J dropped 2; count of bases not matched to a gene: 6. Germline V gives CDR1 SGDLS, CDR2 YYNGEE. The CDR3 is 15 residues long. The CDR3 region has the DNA TGTGCCAGCAGCGCGGGCGGGAGCTTCACAGATACGCAGTATTTT. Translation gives CASSAGGSFTDTQYF.

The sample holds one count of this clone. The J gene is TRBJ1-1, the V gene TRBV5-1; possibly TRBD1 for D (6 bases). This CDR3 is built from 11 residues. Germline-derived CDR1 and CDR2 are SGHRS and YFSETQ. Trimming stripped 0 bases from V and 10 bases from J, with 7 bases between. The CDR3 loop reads CASSLAGVAFF. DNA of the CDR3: TGCGCCAGCAGCTTGGCAGGGGTAGCTTTCTTT.

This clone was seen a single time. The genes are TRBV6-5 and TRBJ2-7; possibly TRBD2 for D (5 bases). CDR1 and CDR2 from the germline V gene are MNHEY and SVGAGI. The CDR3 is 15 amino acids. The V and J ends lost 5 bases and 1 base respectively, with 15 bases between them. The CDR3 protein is CASSSPGVGSYEQYF. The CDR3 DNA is TGTGCCAGCAGTAGTCCCGGGGTAGGGTCCTACGAGCAGTACTTC.

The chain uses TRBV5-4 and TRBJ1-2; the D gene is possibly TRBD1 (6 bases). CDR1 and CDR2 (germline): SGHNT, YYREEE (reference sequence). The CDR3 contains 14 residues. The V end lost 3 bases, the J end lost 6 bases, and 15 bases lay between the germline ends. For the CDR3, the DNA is TGTGCCAGCAGCTCGTACAGGGACCTGGATGGCTACACCTTC. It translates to CASSSYRDLDGYTF.

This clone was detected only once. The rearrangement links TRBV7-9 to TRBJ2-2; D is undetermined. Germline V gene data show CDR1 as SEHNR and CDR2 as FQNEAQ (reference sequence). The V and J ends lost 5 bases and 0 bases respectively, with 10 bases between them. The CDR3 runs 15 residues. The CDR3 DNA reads TGTGCCAGCAGCAATAGAGCCGCGAACACCGGGGAGCTGTTTTTT. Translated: CASSNRAANTGELFF.

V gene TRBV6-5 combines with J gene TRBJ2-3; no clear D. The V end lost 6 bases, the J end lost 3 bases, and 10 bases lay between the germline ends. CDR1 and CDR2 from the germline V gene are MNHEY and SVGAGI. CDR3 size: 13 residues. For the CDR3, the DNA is TGTGCCAGCAGCAACTTTTTAACAGATACGCAGTATTTT. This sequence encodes CASSNFLTDTQYF.

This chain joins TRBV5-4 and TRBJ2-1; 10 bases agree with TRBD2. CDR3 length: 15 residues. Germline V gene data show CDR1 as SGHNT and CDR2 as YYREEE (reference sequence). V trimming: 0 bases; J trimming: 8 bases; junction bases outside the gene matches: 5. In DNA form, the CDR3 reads TGTGCCAGCAGCTTGGTGCCTAGCGGGAGCGATGAGCAGTTCTTC. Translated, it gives CASSLVPSGSDEQFF.

The CDR3 is CASSYTGGNEQFF. CDR3 nucleotides: TGTGCCAGCAGCTACACAGGGGGCAATGAGCAGTTCTTC. The V call is TRBV3-1 (or the pseudogene TRBV3-2), the J call TRBJ2-1, with 8 bases that match TRBD1. CDR1 is LGHDT and CDR2 is YNNKEL in the germline V gene (reference sequence). This CDR3 comprises 13 residues. V lost 5 bases and J lost 6; bases outside the gene matches: 3.

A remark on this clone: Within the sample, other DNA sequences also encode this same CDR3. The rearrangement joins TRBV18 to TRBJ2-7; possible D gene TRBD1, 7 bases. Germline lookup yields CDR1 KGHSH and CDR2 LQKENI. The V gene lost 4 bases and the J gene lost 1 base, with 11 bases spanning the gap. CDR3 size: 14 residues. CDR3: CASSRGDSSYEQYF. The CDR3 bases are TGTGCCAGCTCACGGGGGGACAGTTCCTACGAGCAGTACTTC.

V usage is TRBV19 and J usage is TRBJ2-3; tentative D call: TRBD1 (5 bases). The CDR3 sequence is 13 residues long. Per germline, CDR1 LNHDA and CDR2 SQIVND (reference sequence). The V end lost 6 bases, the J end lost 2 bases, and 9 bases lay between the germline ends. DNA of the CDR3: TGTGCCAGTAGGCAGGGATCCACAGATACGCAGTATTTT. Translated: CASRQGSTDTQYF.

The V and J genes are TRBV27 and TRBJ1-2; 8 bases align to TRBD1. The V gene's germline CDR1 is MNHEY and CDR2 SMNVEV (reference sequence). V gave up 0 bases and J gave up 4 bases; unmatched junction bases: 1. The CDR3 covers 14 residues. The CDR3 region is CASSLSGQGYGYTF. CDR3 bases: TGTGCCAGCAGTTTATCAGGACAGGGCTATGGCTACACCTTC.

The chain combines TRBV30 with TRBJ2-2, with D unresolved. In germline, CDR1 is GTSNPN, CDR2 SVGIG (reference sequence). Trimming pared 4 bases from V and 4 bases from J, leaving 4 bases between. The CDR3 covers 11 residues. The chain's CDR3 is CAWTRTGELFF. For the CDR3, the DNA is TGTGCCTGGACTCGCACCGGGGAGCTGTTTTTT.